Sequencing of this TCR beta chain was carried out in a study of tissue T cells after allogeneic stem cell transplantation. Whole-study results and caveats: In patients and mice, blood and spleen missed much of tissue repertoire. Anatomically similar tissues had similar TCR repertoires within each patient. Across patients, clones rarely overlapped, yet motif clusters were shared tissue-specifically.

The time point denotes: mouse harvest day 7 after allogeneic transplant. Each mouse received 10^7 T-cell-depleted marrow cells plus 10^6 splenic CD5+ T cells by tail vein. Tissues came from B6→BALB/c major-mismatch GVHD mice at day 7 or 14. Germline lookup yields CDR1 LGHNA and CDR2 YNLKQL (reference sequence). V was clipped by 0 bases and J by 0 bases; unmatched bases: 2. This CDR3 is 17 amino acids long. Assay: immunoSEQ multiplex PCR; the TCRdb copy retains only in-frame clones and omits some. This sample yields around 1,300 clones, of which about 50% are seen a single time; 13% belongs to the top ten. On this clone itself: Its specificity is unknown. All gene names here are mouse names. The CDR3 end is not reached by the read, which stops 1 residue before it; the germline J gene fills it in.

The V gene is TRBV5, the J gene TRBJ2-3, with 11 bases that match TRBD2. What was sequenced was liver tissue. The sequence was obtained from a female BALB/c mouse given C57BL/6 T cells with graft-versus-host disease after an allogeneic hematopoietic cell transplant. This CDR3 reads CASSQETGGGSAETLYF. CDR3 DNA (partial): TGTGCCAGCAGCCAAGAGACTGGGGGGGGTAGTGCAGAAACGCTGTAT.